What follows are 27 T cell receptor beta chains derived from one specimen sequenced in a study of blood T cells in healthy people across ages. A second PCR of roughly 7 to 11 cycles used a sample-barcoded 5' primer and a J-beta primer mix. TCRdb re-called the 5' RACE reads through MiXCR, storing one row per CDR3 protein. Found here are 550,000 to 750,000 distinct CDR3 sequences, around 20% of them singletons; the top ten hold 3.5% to 4%. Sequenced material: blood. Receptor source: a man aged 65 to 79 in good health.

This clonotype was seen once. The rearrangement uses TRBV28 and TRBJ2-3; the match to TRBD1 covers 9 bases. The germline CDR1 and CDR2 sequences are MDHEN and SYDVKM. The CDR3 loop spans 16 amino acids. Trimming at V came to 5 bases and at J to 4 bases, leaving 10 bases not matched to a gene. The CDR3 bases are TGTGCCAGCAGTCCCGCCGGGACAGGGATACCAGATACGCAGTATTTT. Amino acid sequence: CASSPAGTGIPDTQYF.

The V and J genes are TRBV12-3 or TRBV12-4 and TRBJ1-2, with D perhaps matching TRBD1 (5 bases). This CDR3 has 14 residues. The V gene lost 6 bases and the J gene lost 8 bases, with 19 bases spanning the gap. The CDR3 bases are TGTGCCAGCAGACGAGACAGTTCCCTGTGGGGCTACACCTTC. Translating it yields CASRRDSSLWGYTF.

The CDR3 sequence is CASGTGQTTEQYF. In DNA, the CDR3 is TGTGCCAGTGGAACGGGACAGACGACTGAGCAGTACTTC. The chain employs TRBV27 and TRBJ2-7; 7 positions match TRBD1. CDR3 length: 13 amino acids. The germline CDR1 and CDR2 sequences are MNHEY and SMNVEV (reference sequence). The trim removed 9 bases at V and 7 bases at J, leaving 12 bases unmatched.

This clonotype occurred a few times. Compared with germline, one end of the junction differs, possibly owing to a read error. The rearrangement uses TRBV29-1 and TRBJ2-1, with 7 bases fitting TRBD2. This CDR3 contains 12 residues. Germline loops: CDR1 SQVTM, CDR2 ANQGSEA. The CDR3 protein is CSVVPGGARQSF. CDR3 nucleotide sequence: TGCAGCGTTGTGCCGGGAGGAGCACGGCAGTCCTTC.

This clonotype was detected a few times. This chain links TRBV6-2 or TRBV6-3 with TRBJ2-5; D gene uncertain. V was cut by 8 bases and J by 7 bases, with 11 bases left in between. Per the germline V gene, CDR1 is MNHEY and CDR2 is SVGEGT. This CDR3 contains 11 residues. Here the CDR3 reads CASEVGRTQYF. The CDR3 coding sequence is TGTGCCAGCGAGGTCGGGCGGACCCAGTACTTC.

This clonotype was observed a handful of times. The rearrangement uses TRBV28 and TRBJ1-2; 12 bases fit TRBD1. V trimming: 8 bases; J trimming: 4 bases; junction bases outside the gene matches: 8. This CDR3 spans 15 amino acids. Germline V gives CDR1 MDHEN, CDR2 SYDVKM. CDR3 in amino acids: CASAPGTGGGYGYTF. The DNA of the CDR3 is TGTGCCAGCGCTCCCGGGACAGGGGGCGGCTATGGCTACACCTTC.

The chain uses TRBV29-1 and TRBJ2-1, with TRBD1 matching over 7 bases. The junction had 7 bases not matched to a gene; V was cut back by 8 bases and J by 0 bases. CDR1 is SQVTM and CDR2 is ANQGSEA in the germline V gene. The CDR3 is 14 amino acids. The CDR3 region has the DNA TGCAGCTCACACAGGGGAACCTCCTACAATGAGCAGTTCTTC. This encodes CSSHRGTSYNEQFF.

This clonotype was seen a handful of times. The genes are TRBV6-2 or TRBV6-3 and TRBJ2-4; 9 bases match TRBD1. The CDR3 totals 12 residues. CDR1 is MNHEY and CDR2 is SVGEGT in the germline V gene. V dropped 8 bases and J dropped 4; count of bases not matched to a gene: 0. CDR3 nucleotide sequence: TGTGCCAGCGGACAGGGGAAAAACATTCAGTACTTC. Its protein product is CASGQGKNIQYF.

This chain joins TRBV20-1 and TRBJ2-5; D remains ambiguous. The end of the DNA fits TRBJ2-1 better, so the J call may be wrong. Germline CDR1 is DFQATT and CDR2 is SNEGSKA (reference sequence). This CDR3 region has 14 residues. DNA of the CDR3: TGCAGTGCTAGAGATCTAACAGCCTCTAATGAGCAGTTCTTC. It is translated as CSARDLTASNEQFF.

This clonotype was picked up many times. This chain links TRBV20-1 with TRBJ2-5; a weak D match, TRBD1 (6 bases). Trimming removed 2 bases from V and 5 bases from J, with 12 bases in between. Germline loops: CDR1 DFQATT, CDR2 SNEGSKA (reference sequence). The CDR3 has 13 residues. DNA of the CDR3: TGCAGTGCTAGAACGGGACACGGGGAGACCCAGTACTTC. Encoded protein: CSARTGHGETQYF.

The gene calls are TRBV27 and TRBJ2-5; 10 bases are a match to TRBD1. With the DNA end fitting TRBJ2-7 better, the J assignment may be wrong. Germline-derived CDR1 and CDR2 are MNHEY and SMNVEV (reference sequence). The CDR3 sequence is 13 residues long. CDR3 in DNA: TGTGCCAGCAAGGGGACAGGGGACTACGAGCAGTACTTC. As protein: CASKGTGDYEQYF.

V and J are TRBV19 and TRBJ2-5; D remains unclear. Gene TRBJ2-1 matches the end of the DNA better, so the J call may be wrong. The CDR3 runs to 16 residues. The germline V gene encodes CDR1 LNHDA and CDR2 SQIVND (reference sequence). CDR3 amino acids: CASSSQAVRSYNEQFF. The CDR3 DNA sequence: TGTGCCAGTAGTTCGCAAGCAGTTAGGTCCTACAATGAGCAGTTCTTC.

This rearrangement joins TRBV20-1 to TRBJ2-5; 7 bases agree with TRBD2. This CDR3 spans 14 amino acids. V was clipped by 1 base and J by 5 bases; unmatched bases: 7. The germline V gene has CDR1 DFQATT and CDR2 SNEGSKA (reference sequence). The CDR3 nucleotides read TGCAGTGCTAGAGTGGGAGGGGTTGGGGAGACCCAGTACTTC. This translates into CSARVGGVGETQYF.

The V call is TRBV11-2, the J call TRBJ2-5; the D is unclear. V lost 0 bases and J lost 5, with 13 bases in between. The CDR3 length is 15 residues. CDR1 SGHAT and CDR2 FQNNGV come from the germline V gene. The CDR3 nucleotides read TGTGCCAGCAGCTTAGAGGGCGGTTCTCATGAGACCCAGTACTTC. Translating gives CASSLEGGSHETQYF. The full variable domain, completed using reference TRBV11-2 and TRBJ2-5, is EAGVAQSPRYKIIEKRQSVAFWCNPISGHATLYWYQQILGQGPKLLIQFQNNGVVDDSQLPKDRFSAERLKGVDSTLKIQPAKLEDSAVYLCASSLEGGSHETQYFGPGTRLLVL.

V is TRBV6-1 and J is TRBJ1-2; unclear D gene. This CDR3 region has 13 residues. V was clipped by 4 bases and J by 1 base, with 7 bases between them. Germline-derived CDR1 and CDR2 are MNHNS and SASEGT. CDR3: CASSGAGNYGYTF. In DNA form, the CDR3 reads TGTGCCAGCAGTGGCGCAGGTAACTATGGCTACACCTTC.

This clonotype was found many times. The gene calls are TRBV6-1 and TRBJ2-4, with TRBD1 as a possible D gene (7 bases). The J call is doubtful: the DNA matches TRBJ2-1 better. This CDR3 has 16 residues. Germline values: CDR1 MNHNS, CDR2 SASEGT. The DNA of the CDR3 is TGTGCCAGCAGTCCCGCGGGACAGCTAGCCAAAAACATTCAGTTCTTC. Encoded protein: CASSPAGQLAKNIQFF.

This clonotype showed up just a few times. Written as DNA, the CDR3 is TGTGCCAGCAGCCAACGGACTAGACAAGAGACCCAGTACTTC. Protein sequence: CASSQRTRQETQYF. The chain employs TRBV14 and TRBJ2-5; 7 bases are shared with TRBD2. The V gene's germline CDR1 is SGHDN and CDR2 FVKESK. The V segment lost 2 bases and the J segment 2 bases; nucleotides outside the gene matches: 2. CDR3 length equals 14 residues.

This clonotype was seen more than once but under ten times. The rearrangement links TRBV14 to TRBJ2-7; 7 nucleotides line up with TRBD1. CDR1 is SGHDN and CDR2 is FVKESK in the germline V gene. The CDR3 consists of 15 residues. Trimming removed 3 bases from V and 7 bases from J; junction bases left unmatched: 12. CDR3 loop: CASSHPEDRKREQYF. CDR3 DNA: TGTGCCAGCAGCCACCCCGAGGACAGGAAAAGGGAGCAGTACTTC.

This clonotype was recorded at least ten times. V gene TRBV20-1 combines with J gene TRBJ1-5, with 8 bases matching TRBD1. The CDR3 runs 14 residues. V was clipped by 7 bases and J by 4 bases; unmatched bases: 9. Germline CDR1 is DFQATT and CDR2 is SNEGSKA (reference sequence). CDR3 protein: CSVKGQAFNQPQHF. CDR3 DNA: TGCAGTGTTAAGGGACAGGCGTTTAATCAGCCCCAGCATTTT.

This clonotype has at least ten counts. The chain carries TRBV9 and TRBJ2-2, with no clear D. V dropped 1 base and J dropped 3 bases, with 4 bases sitting between them. This CDR3 is 13 amino acids long. CDR1 and CDR2 from the germline V gene are SGDLS and YYNGEE. The CDR3 here is CASSVWDTGELFF. CDR3 sequence (DNA): TGTGCCAGCAGCGTATGGGACACCGGGGAGCTGTTTTTT. The full variable domain, in which reference TRBV9 and TRBJ2-2 provide the parts outside the CDR3, is DSGVTQTPKHLITATGQRVTLRCSPRSGDLSVYWYQQSLDQGLQFLIQYYNGEERAKGNILERFSAQQFPDLHSELNLSSLELGDSALYFCASSVWDTGELFFGEGSRLTVL.

The chain carries TRBV28 and TRBJ2-5; TRBD2 is a possible D gene (6 bases). The length of the CDR3 is 14 residues. Germline CDR1 and CDR2: MDHEN and SYDVKM. V dropped 3 bases and J dropped 5 bases, with 13 bases sitting between them. CDR3 nucleotide sequence: TGTGCCAGCAGTTTCTCGGGAGTTGAGGAGACCCAGTACTTC. It codes for CASSFSGVEETQYF.

This clonotype was detected only a few times. The rearrangement uses TRBV20-1 and TRBJ2-1; maybe TRBD2 (6 bases). The CDR3 contains 14 residues. V lost 6 bases and J lost 4, with 16 bases in between. Germline V CDR1 and CDR2: DFQATT, SNEGSKA (reference sequence). CDR3 loop: CSAPPGLSYNEQFF. In DNA form, the CDR3 reads TGCAGTGCACCGCCGGGACTCTCGTACAATGAGCAGTTCTTC.

The chain joins TRBV12-3 or TRBV12-4 to TRBJ2-1; TRBD1 matches 7 bases. The J segment lost 8 bases and the V segment lost 3 bases, leaving 13 bases of the junction unmatched. The CDR3 is made up of 16 amino acids. This CDR3 reads CASSFRWDSVGDEQFF. The DNA for the CDR3 is TGTGCCAGCAGTTTTCGGTGGGACAGCGTTGGGGATGAGCAGTTCTTC.

The chain carries TRBV19 and TRBJ2-1; perhaps TRBD2 as D (6 bases). Germline values: CDR1 LNHDA, CDR2 SQIVND (reference sequence). The V and J ends lost 6 bases and 6 bases respectively, with 15 bases between them. The CDR3 is 14 amino acids. CDR3 residues: CASSSAGTVNEQFF. CDR3 bases: TGTGCCAGTAGCTCGGCGGGGACTGTCAATGAGCAGTTCTTC.

This clonotype has only a few counts. The chain couples TRBV20-1 to TRBJ2-7; 7 bases line up with TRBD2. CDR1 is DFQATT, CDR2 SNEGSKA, per germline (reference sequence). With V trimmed by 0 bases and J by 3 bases, 2 bases remained unmatched. CDR3 length: 13 amino acids. CDR3 DNA sequence: TGCAGTGCTAGAGATTGGACTAGCTACGAGCAGTACTTC. This translates into CSARDWTSYEQYF.

This chain uses TRBV5-1 with TRBJ2-3; 13 bases agree with TRBD2. V was pared by 2 bases and J by 4 bases, with 4 bases of the junction left unmatched. CDR1 and CDR2 from the germline V gene are SGHRS and YFSETQ. CDR3 length: 16 residues. In DNA form, the CDR3 reads TGCGCCAGCAGCTTTACTAGCGGGAGGGACCCAGATACGCAGTATTTT. It encodes CASSFTSGRDPDTQYF.

The chain combines TRBV15 with TRBJ2-5; maybe TRBD2 (5 bases). With the DNA end fitting TRBJ2-1 better, the J assignment may be wrong. The CDR3 length is 14 residues. CDR1 and CDR2 (germline): LNHNV, YYDKDF (reference sequence). In DNA, the CDR3 is TGTGCCACCAGCAGGGATGAGGAGGTCGGTGAGCAGTTCTTC. Translated: CATSRDEEVGEQFF.